These 29 T cell receptor beta chains share one sample of origin, sequenced in a study of OX40 agonist ivuxolimab in advanced cancers. Only in-frame clones appear in the TCRdb table, and some are missing; sequencing was by immunoSEQ multiplex PCR. The sample contains 12,000 or so clones, under 80% of which appear only once. Specimen: CD4+ or CD8+ T cells sorted from blood, collected in a trial of the OX40 agonist ivuxolimab. Receptors were obtained from an adult with an advanced solid tumor such as melanoma, head and neck, liver or kidney cancer.

This sequence joins TRBV7-6 and TRBJ2-2; a weak D match, TRBD1 (6 bases). There are 12 residues in the CDR3. Trimming left V 6 bases short and J 4 bases short, with 6 bases between. Germline V gene sequence: CDR1 SGHVS, CDR2 FNYEAQ. CDR3 sequence reads: CASRGGTGELFF. In DNA, the CDR3 is TGTGCCAGCAGAGGGGGCACCGGGGAGCTGTTTTTT.

The chain links TRBV5-8 to TRBJ2-7; 7 nucleotides align to TRBD1. Germline V gene data show CDR1 as SGHTS and CDR2 as YDEGEE. This CDR3 region has 13 residues. V lost 5 bases to trimming and J lost 0 bases; unmatched junction nucleotides: 2. The CDR3 DNA follows: TGTGCCAGCAGTTGGACAGGCTCCTACGAGCAGTACTTC. Its translation is CASSWTGSYEQYF. The entire variable domain, with the rest obtained from reference TRBV5-8 and TRBJ2-7, is as follows: EAGVTQSPTHLIKTRGQQATLRCSPISGHTSVYWYQQALGLGLQFLLWYDEGEERNRGNFPPRFSGRQFPNYSSELNVNALELEDSALYLCASSWTGSYEQYFGPGTRLTVT.

The V call is TRBV7-3, the J call TRBJ1-2; D not resolved. Germline CDR1 SGHTA, CDR2 FQGTGA. V lost 2 bases, J lost 0 bases, and 7 bases lay in between. CDR3 length equals 14 residues. The CDR3 DNA sequence: TGTGCCAGCAGCTTATACGGGGCTAACTATGGCTACACCTTC. Its translation is CASSLYGANYGYTF.

This clone was recorded a few times. V usage is TRBV4-1 and J usage is TRBJ2-2; D is unresolved. V was cut by 3 bases and J by 0 bases, with 17 bases left in between. Germline V gene data show CDR1 as MGHRA and CDR2 as YSYEKL. The CDR3 has 18 amino acids. The chain's CDR3 is CASSQSTTWVSNTGELFF. The CDR3 DNA sequence: TGCGCCAGCAGCCAGAGTACCACGTGGGTATCGAACACCGGGGAGCTGTTTTTT.

V and J are TRBV25-1 and TRBJ2-1; tentatively, D is TRBD2 (6 bases). The CDR3 has 10 residues. Trimming left V 7 bases short and J 9 bases short, with 7 bases between. Germline CDR1 is MGHDK and CDR2 is SYGVNS. The chain's CDR3 is CASMRGEQFF. The CDR3 nucleotides read TGTGCCAGCATGCGGGGTGAGCAGTTCTTC.

V usage is TRBV7-9 and J usage is TRBJ2-2; 8 nucleotides match TRBD2. Germline CDR1 SEHNR, CDR2 FQNEAQ (reference sequence). This CDR3 is built from 16 residues. V was pared by 1 base and J by 6 bases, with 7 bases of the junction left unmatched. As DNA, the CDR3 is TGTGCCAGCAGCTTAGGAATAGCGGGACTGGCCGGGGAGCTGTTTTTT. Its translation is CASSLGIAGLAGELFF.

The rearrangement joins TRBV5-3 to TRBJ2-1, with D possibly being TRBD1 or TRBD2 (6 bases each). TRBV5-3 is noted as an ORF with a role that remains uncertain. Trimming pared 10 bases from V and 3 bases from J, leaving 17 bases between. This CDR3 is 14 amino acids long. This CDR3 reads CAGGGPSVYNEQFF. The CDR3 DNA sequence: TGTGCCGGAGGGGGACCCTCTGTCTACAATGAGCAGTTCTTC.

This clone is large (0.1 to 1%) within its sample. The chain joins TRBV27 to TRBJ2-7; D may match TRBD1 or TRBD2 (6 bases each). The CDR3 runs 14 residues. The V gene's germline CDR1 is MNHEY and CDR2 SMNVEV (reference sequence). V was clipped by 6 bases and J by 0 bases, with 12 bases between them. CDR3 coding DNA: TGTGCCAGCAGCGGACAGACTAGCTCCTACGAGCAGTACTTC. Amino acids: CASSGQTSSYEQYF.

The chain has TRBV11-2 and TRBJ1-1; D ambiguous. The germline gives CDR1 SGHAT, CDR2 FQNNGV. The CDR3 extends over 16 amino acids. V was shortened by 0 bases and J by 0 bases, with 11 bases between the two germline ends. The CDR3 here is CASSLEVFRLNTEAFF. In DNA, the CDR3 is TGTGCCAGCAGCTTAGAGGTGTTCAGATTGAACACTGAAGCTTTCTTT. Drawing the rest from reference TRBV11-2 and TRBJ1-1, the complete variable domain is EAGVAQSPRYKIIEKRQSVAFWCNPISGHATLYWYQQILGQGPKLLIQFQNNGVVDDSQLPKDRFSAERLKGVDSTLKIQPAKLEDSAVYLCASSLEVFRLNTEAFFGQGTRLTVV.

This clone appeared a few times. The chain links TRBV7-8 to TRBJ2-3, with no clear D. Deletions cut 2 bases from V and 4 bases from J, with 10 bases between. Germline V CDR1 and CDR2: SGHVS, FQNEAQ. CDR3 length: 14 residues. CDR3 sequence: CASSLRGEPDTQYF. The CDR3 nucleotides are TGTGCCAGCAGCTTACGTGGAGAACCAGATACGCAGTATTTT.

The genes are TRBV2 and TRBJ1-6, with unresolved D. Trimming removed 9 bases from V and 14 bases from J, with 26 bases in between. The CDR3 covers 15 residues. CDR1 and CDR2 (germline): SNHLY, FYNNEI. For the CDR3, the DNA is TGTGCCAGTAAAGAAAAGACAACCCGGGTCGCGGCCCTCCACTTT. Translation: CASKEKTTRVAALHF.

The V gene is TRBV7-2, the J gene TRBJ1-1, with D possibly matching TRBD1 (5 bases). V was clipped by 6 bases and J by 0 bases, with 11 bases between them. The CDR3 length is 14 residues. The germline gives CDR1 SGHTA, CDR2 FQGNSA. The CDR3 DNA is TGTGCCAGCAGTTTGGACACCCTGAACACTGAAGCTTTCTTT. The encoded protein is CASSLDTLNTEAFF.

This chain connects TRBV27 to TRBJ2-7; 9 bases agree with TRBD1. V shed 10 bases and J 4 bases; nucleotides not matched to a gene: 17. The CDR3 contains 16 residues. Per germline, CDR1 MNHEY and CDR2 SMNVEV (reference sequence). CDR3 nucleotide sequence: TGTGCCACCTTAGGGGTCCTCGGGACAGGGCAGTACGAGCAGTACTTC. This translates into CATLGVLGTGQYEQYF.

This chain uses TRBV27 with TRBJ1-5; D not resolved. Germline loops: CDR1 MNHEY, CDR2 SMNVEV (reference sequence). The CDR3 extends over 15 amino acids. Deletions cut 7 bases from V and 2 bases from J, with 15 bases between. CDR3 coding DNA: TGTGCCAGCACCCTCGTCTTTGGGCGCAATCAGCCCCAGCATTTT. It yields the protein CASTLVFGRNQPQHF.

This clone was seen more than once but under ten times. The genes are TRBV9 and TRBJ2-1, with 11 bases identical to TRBD2. Germline V gives CDR1 SGDLS, CDR2 YYNGEE. V shed 4 bases, J shed 5 bases, and the junction held 5 bases outside the gene matches. The CDR3 has 15 residues. The CDR3 DNA reads as TGTGCCAGCAGCTATAGCGGGGGGGCCAACAATGAGCAGTTCTTC. This gives the protein CASSYSGGANNEQFF.

V gene TRBV7-9 combines with J gene TRBJ1-3; D is ambiguous. CDR3 length equals 12 residues. V was clipped by 0 bases and J by 3 bases, with 0 bases between them. Germline-derived CDR1 and CDR2 are SEHNR and FQNEAQ (reference sequence). CDR3 bases: TGTGCCAGCAGCTTAGCTGGAAACACCATATATTTT. It translates to CASSLAGNTIYF.

Relative to its sample, this clone is medium-sized (0.01 to 0.1%). This chain links TRBV19 with TRBJ1-1; 8 bases line up with TRBD1. J gave up 7 bases and V 7 bases, and 5 bases lay outside the gene matches. The CDR3 is 12 amino acids. CDR1 and CDR2 from the germline V gene are LNHDA and SQIVND (reference sequence). This CDR3 is CASNQGASEAFF. The CDR3 DNA follows: TGTGCCAGTAATCAGGGGGCGAGTGAAGCTTTCTTT.

The rearrangement uses TRBV7-9 and TRBJ1-3; D gene ambiguous. V was clipped by 3 bases and J by 4 bases, with 10 bases between them. CDR1 and CDR2 from the germline V gene are SEHNR and FQNEAQ (reference sequence). There are 14 residues in the CDR3. As DNA, the CDR3 is TGTGCCAGCAGCTTGAGCCCAGTAGGAAACACCATATATTTT. Translated: CASSLSPVGNTIYF.

The chain recombines TRBV6-5 with TRBJ2-7; D is possibly TRBD1 or TRBD2 (6 bases each). The germline gives CDR1 MNHEY, CDR2 SVGAGI. Deletions cut 6 bases from V and 3 bases from J, with 18 bases between. This CDR3 region has 15 residues. The CDR3 DNA reads as TGTGCCAGCAGACACCCGCTAGGGGGGATCTACGAGCAGTACTTC. As protein: CASRHPLGGIYEQYF.

This clone is medium-sized in the sample. The V and J genes are TRBV28 and TRBJ2-6; no firm D call. Germline V gives CDR1 MDHEN, CDR2 SYDVKM. The CDR3 spans 15 residues. V lost 3 bases and J 0 bases, leaving 6 bases between the germline ends. The CDR3 spells CASSFRPSGANVLTF. The CDR3 nucleotides are TGTGCCAGCAGTTTTCGCCCCTCTGGGGCCAACGTCCTGACTTTC.

This sequence joins TRBV5-1 and TRBJ2-3; the match to TRBD2 covers 11 bases. The germline V gene has CDR1 SGHRS and CDR2 YFSETQ. CDR3 length: 16 residues. J gave up 0 bases and V 3 bases, and 3 bases lay outside the gene matches. CDR3 nucleotide sequence: TGCGCCAGCAGCTCCGCTAGCGGGGGGAGCACAGATACGCAGTATTTT. Translated: CASSSASGGSTDTQYF. Full variable domain (missing parts from reference TRBV5-1 and TRBJ2-3): KAGVTQTPRYLIKTRGQQVTLSCSPISGHRSVSWYQQTPGQGLQFLFEYFSETQRNKGNFPGRFSGRQFSNSRSEMNVSTLELGDSALYLCASSSASGGSTDTQYFGPGTRLTVL.

The rearrangement joins TRBV4-3 to TRBJ2-1; 8 nucleotides agree with TRBD1. Trimming cost V 1 base and J 6 bases; bases outside gene matches: 5. Germline-derived CDR1 and CDR2 are LGHNA and YSLEER. The CDR3 sequence is 15 residues long. For the CDR3, the DNA is TGCGCCAGCAGCCAAGCGTGGACAGGGACCAATGAGCAGTTCTTC. It codes for CASSQAWTGTNEQFF.

The chain combines TRBV9 with TRBJ2-7, with D possibly TRBD2 on 6 matching bases. CDR1 and CDR2 (germline): SGDLS, YYNGEE. V lost 4 bases to trimming and J lost 0 bases, with 11 bases between them. This CDR3 region has 14 residues. The CDR3 sequence is CASSPSGVSYEQYF. The CDR3 DNA reads as TGTGCCAGCAGCCCCTCGGGGGTCTCCTACGAGCAGTACTTC.

The chain uses TRBV6-4 and TRBJ2-3; 10 nucleotides agree with TRBD1. Germline V gene data show CDR1 as MRHNA and CDR2 as SNTAGT. The CDR3 consists of 15 residues. The ends lost 5 bases at V and 1 base at J; junction bases unmatched: 3. The DNA of the CDR3 is TGTGCCAGCAGTCTTGGGACAGGGGGCACAGATACGCAGTATTTT. Encoded protein: CASSLGTGGTDTQYF.

The rearrangement links TRBV19 to TRBJ2-7; 7 nucleotides match TRBD1. The CDR3 has 14 residues. Germline V CDR1 and CDR2: LNHDA, SQIVND (reference sequence). With V trimmed by 1 base and J by 3 bases, 3 bases remained unmatched. Here the CDR3 DNA reads TGTGCCAGTAGTATAGGTCAGGGGGACTACGAGCAGTACTTC. The encoded protein is CASSIGQGDYEQYF.

This clone was recorded once. CDR3 DNA: TGCGCCAGCAGCTTGGTAGGGACGCCAACCTACGAGCAGTACTTC. Translation gives CASSLVGTPTYEQYF. This chain joins TRBV5-1 and TRBJ2-7, with D tentatively TRBD1 or TRBD2 (5 bases each). The V and J ends lost 0 bases and 2 bases respectively, with 12 bases between them. CDR1 SGHRS and CDR2 YFSETQ come from the germline V gene. This CDR3 comprises 15 residues.

Comment on this clone: The junction differs from germline at one of its ends, possibly a read error. The chain has TRBV10-3 and TRBJ1-5; 7 nucleotides align to TRBD1. The CDR3 runs 14 residues. From germline, CDR1 is ENHRY and CDR2 SYGVKD. CDR3 nucleotide sequence: TGTGCCAGCAGTTACCGGGACAGTTATCAGCCCCAGCATTTT. It specifies CASSYRDSYQPQHF.

This chain links TRBV7-9 with TRBJ1-3; possible D gene TRBD1, 5 bases. Germline V gene data show CDR1 as SEHNR and CDR2 as FQNEAQ (reference sequence). CDR3 length: 15 residues. V was trimmed by 3 bases and J by 4 bases, leaving 13 bases between them. The CDR3 coding sequence is TGTGCCAGCAGCTTTCTCCCCGACAGCGGAAACACCATATATTTT. Amino acids: CASSFLPDSGNTIYF.

This clone was detected a few times. The chain has TRBV30 and TRBJ1-5, with D perhaps matching TRBD1 (5 bases). Trimming cost V 5 bases and J 2 bases, with 22 bases left between them. The CDR3 covers 17 residues. Germline assignment: CDR1 GTSNPN and CDR2 SVGIG (reference sequence). As DNA, the CDR3 is TGTGCCTGGCTGACAGTTTACTCCCCTGGTGGCAATCAGCCCCAGCATTTT. Protein: CAWLTVYSPGGNQPQHF. The entire variable domain, with the rest obtained from reference TRBV30 and TRBJ1-5, is as follows: SQTIHQWPATLVQPVGSPLSLECTVEGTSNPNLYWYRQAAGRGLQLLFYSVGIGQISSEVPQNLSASRPQDRQFILSSKKLLLSDSGFYLCAWLTVYSPGGNQPQHFGDGTRLSIL.